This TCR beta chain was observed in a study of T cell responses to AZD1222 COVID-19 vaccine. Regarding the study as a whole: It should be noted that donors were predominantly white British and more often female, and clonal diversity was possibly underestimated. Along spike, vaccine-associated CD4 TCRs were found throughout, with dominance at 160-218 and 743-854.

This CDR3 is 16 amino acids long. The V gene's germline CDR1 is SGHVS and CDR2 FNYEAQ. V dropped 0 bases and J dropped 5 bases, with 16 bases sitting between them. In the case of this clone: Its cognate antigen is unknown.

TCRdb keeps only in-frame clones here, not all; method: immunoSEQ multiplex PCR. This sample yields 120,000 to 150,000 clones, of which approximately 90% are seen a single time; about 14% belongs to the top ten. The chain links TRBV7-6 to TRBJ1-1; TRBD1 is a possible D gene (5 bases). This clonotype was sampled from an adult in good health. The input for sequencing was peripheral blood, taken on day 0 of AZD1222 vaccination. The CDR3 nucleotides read TGTGCCAGCAGCTTAGCCCCTCCCAACGGGGCAACTGAAGCTTTCTTT. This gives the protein CASSLAPPNGATEAFF.